This T cell receptor beta chain appears in the sequencing data of a study of blood T cells in healthy people across ages. A second PCR of roughly 7 to 11 cycles used a sample-barcoded 5' primer and a J-beta primer mix. Each cDNA molecule carried a tag from a template-switch adaptor that contained 12 random nucleotides. TCRdb called the 5' RACE reads again in MiXCR, with one record for every CDR3 protein. The sample includes about 800,000 distinct CDR3 sequences, roughly 25% of them seen just once. Study observations and caveats: When set beside aged donors, long-lived donors presented more naive CD4+ cells and higher diversity. Per million T cells, TCR beta diversity dropped roughly linearly as age increased.

With V trimmed by 3 bases and J by 4 bases, 6 bases remained unmatched. The CDR3 length is 15 residues. Germline-derived CDR1 and CDR2 are MRHNA and SNTAGT. As concerns this clonotype: As yet, its antigen is unknown.

These same records also appear under a second study, on T cells of mothers and their children.

This receptor was taken from a boy between 10 and 17 years old in good health. The chain carries TRBV6-4 and TRBJ2-3; 8 nucleotides agree with TRBD2. Sequencing used blood. In DNA, the CDR3 is TGTGCCAGCAGTGAGACGGGAGGGCCGGCAGATACGCAGTATTTT. Its translation: CASSETGGPADTQYF.